This TCR beta chain was sequenced for a study of Tregs in tolerant kidney transplant recipients. Study findings and constraints: Tregs expanded with activated donor B cells seemed most donor-specific. Biological reproducibility was not directly addressed in this study.

Unstimulated regulatory T cells (CD4+CD25+CD127-), CD4+CD25- non-regulatory cells, CD4 and CD8 cells were FACS-sorted from thawed PBMCs. The germline V and J ends were trimmed by 4 bases and 8 bases, with 17 bases remaining between them. Germline V CDR1 and CDR2: SGHTA, FQGNSA. This CDR3 region has 14 residues. A word on this clone: Its antigen remains unknown.

The table came from immunoSEQ multiplex PCR; TCRdb's copy has only in-frame clones and leaves some out. The repertoire holds some 110,000 clones, with around 94% as singletons. This sequence originates from a human donor in good health. V gene TRBV7-2 combines with J gene TRBJ1-2; D uncertain. The sample comprised CD4+ T cells from blood. The CDR3 nucleotides are TGTGCCAGCAGCTGGTCCGTAGCGGCGGAGGGCTACACCTTC. As protein: CASSWSVAAEGYTF.